The next 8 T cell receptor beta chains were all read from a single sample in a study of Ad26.COV2.S vaccination and SARS-CoV-2 variants. The treatment was: some 20 received Ad26.COV2.S at low or high dose, single or two shots; about 5 received placebo; per-sample allocation not given. The samples were gathered on day 63 after the first injection of vaccine or placebo. The repertoire was sequenced with immunoSEQ multiplex PCR; TCRdb's copy has only in-frame clones and lacks some. The sample has approximately 280,000 clones, about 90% seen once. Source: peripheral blood, taken in a trial of Ad26.COV2.S vaccine versus placebo. The receptors stem from a person between 18 and 65 years old who received the Ad26.COV2.S COVID-19 vaccine or a placebo.

The chain is built from TRBV6-5 and TRBJ2-7; 7 bases agree with TRBD2. CDR3 length: 15 amino acids. CDR1 is MNHEY, CDR2 SVGAGI, per germline. Losses at the gene ends were 5 bases for V and 0 bases for J; bases not matched to a gene: 7. DNA for the CDR3: TGTGCCAGCAGTAAAACTAGCGTCCGCTCCTACGAGCAGTACTTC. This encodes CASSKTSVRSYEQYF.

The rearrangement uses TRBV11-2 and TRBJ2-1, with unresolved D. Deletions cut 0 bases from V and 6 bases from J, with 6 bases between. The CDR3 consists of 13 residues. Germline CDR1 SGHAT, CDR2 FQNNGV. The CDR3 spells CASSLDRVNEQFF. CDR3 nucleotide sequence: TGTGCCAGCAGCTTAGATCGTGTCAATGAGCAGTTCTTC.

The V call is TRBV9, the J call TRBJ1-1; D uncertain. The CDR3 runs to 13 residues. Per the germline V gene, CDR1 is SGDLS and CDR2 is YYNGEE. Trimming pared 4 bases from V and 1 base from J, leaving 8 bases between. The CDR3 loop reads CASSINTNTEAFF. In DNA, the CDR3 is TGTGCCAGCAGCATTAACACGAACACTGAAGCTTTCTTT.

This clone came up a few times. The J gene is TRBJ2-7, the V gene TRBV2; 9 positions agree with TRBD1. Germline V gene data show CDR1 as SNHLY and CDR2 as FYNNEI. V dropped 7 bases and J dropped 6; count of bases not matched to a gene: 10. The CDR3 has 14 residues. The CDR3 spells CASTGGTGIAEQYF. The CDR3 nucleotides are TGTGCCAGCACCGGGGGGACAGGGATAGCCGAGCAGTACTTC.

The chain links TRBV18 to TRBJ1-1; D is perhaps TRBD1 (6 bases). Per germline, CDR1 KGHSH and CDR2 LQKENI. V lost 4 bases to trimming and J lost 5 bases, with 17 bases between them. The CDR3 length is 15 residues. Written as DNA, the CDR3 is TGTGCCAGCTCACGGGGAACAGGGAGTGGAACTGAAGCTTTCTTT. Amino acids: CASSRGTGSGTEAFF.

V is TRBV11-2 and J is TRBJ2-2; TRBD2 matches 8 bases. The ends lost 1 base at V and 7 bases at J; junction bases unmatched: 8. This CDR3 contains 16 residues. Germline V gives CDR1 SGHAT, CDR2 FQNNGV. The CDR3 sequence is CASSLGVTGGHGELFF. The CDR3 region has the DNA TGTGCCAGCAGCTTAGGGGTGACGGGGGGGCACGGGGAGCTGTTTTTT.

The rearrangement links TRBV5-1 to TRBJ1-4; TRBD1 matches at 7 bases. From germline, CDR1 is SGHRS and CDR2 YFSETQ. V lost 6 bases and J lost 0; bases outside the gene matches: 11. This CDR3 region has 17 residues. The CDR3 sequence is CASTRQGSGATNEKLFF. CDR3 coding DNA: TGCGCCAGCACCCGACAGGGCTCTGGAGCAACTAATGAAAAACTGTTTTTT.

The chain combines TRBV18 with TRBJ2-3; a weak D match, TRBD2 (6 bases). V was clipped by 2 bases and J by 1 base, with 19 bases between them. CDR1 is KGHSH and CDR2 is LQKENI in the germline V gene. The CDR3 runs 18 residues. CDR3 coding DNA: TGTGCCAGCTCACCAATGGATGTTACTGCTAGCGGCACAGATACGCAGTATTTT. Translating gives CASSPMDVTASGTDTQYF.